The clone carrying this T cell receptor beta chain has more than one count but fewer than ten. Its antigen is currently unknown. This sample is drawn from a study of glioma-infiltrating T cells. Study-wide findings and caveats: Very few CDR3 sequences were shared between tissue and blood. Above-expected tissue-blood divergence occurred in all gliomas, most in low-grade ones.

V lost 5 bases, J lost 1 base, and 15 bases lay in between. This CDR3 comprises 15 residues. CDR1 is MNHNS, CDR2 SASEGT, per germline. Amplification of TCR alpha and beta CDR3 regions from RNA used iRepertoire nested multiplex PCR. Tissue mRNA or PBMC total RNA, 100-400 ng, went into one-step reverse transcription and amplification. TCRdb reprocessed the multiplex PCR reads with MiXCR, giving one entry per CDR3 protein. The profile shows around 150,000 distinct CDR3 sequences, around 40% of them singletons. V usage is TRBV6-1 and J usage is TRBJ2-7, with D maybe TRBD2 (6 bases). Sequenced material: glioma tissue, nonneoplastic brain tissue, or PBMCs (not recorded which). This receptor was identified in a human donor with low-grade glioma or glioblastoma, undergoing nonglioma brain surgery, or in good health (not recorded which). This CDR3 is CASSRGRYESYEQYF. The CDR3 region has the DNA TGTGCCAGCAGTCGGGGGAGGTACGAATCCTACGAGCAGTACTTC.